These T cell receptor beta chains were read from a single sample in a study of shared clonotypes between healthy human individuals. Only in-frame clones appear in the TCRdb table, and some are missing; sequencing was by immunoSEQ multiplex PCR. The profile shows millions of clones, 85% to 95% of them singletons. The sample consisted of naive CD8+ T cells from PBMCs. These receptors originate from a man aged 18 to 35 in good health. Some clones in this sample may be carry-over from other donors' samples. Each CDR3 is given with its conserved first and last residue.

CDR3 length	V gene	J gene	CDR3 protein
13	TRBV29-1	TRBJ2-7	CSVGQGSSYEQYF
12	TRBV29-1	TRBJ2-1	CSGELGFNEQFF
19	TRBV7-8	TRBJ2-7	CASSALLGEERGVKSEQYF
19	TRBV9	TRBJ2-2	CASSVAKGLADANTGELFF
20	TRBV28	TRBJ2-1	CASCAVSSIGGQGVINEQFF
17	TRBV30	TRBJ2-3	CAWTVGIGREEIDTQYF
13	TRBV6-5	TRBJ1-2	CASSYGPYDGYTF
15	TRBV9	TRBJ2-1	CASSVAGILGYEQFF
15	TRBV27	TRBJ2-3	CASNPIAGVTDTQYF
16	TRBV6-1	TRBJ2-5	CASSARTGFSPETQYF
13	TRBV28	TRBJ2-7	CASSLRTRYEQYF
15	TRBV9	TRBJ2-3	CASSASGLRTDTQYF
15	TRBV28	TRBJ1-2	CASSPRDTFNYGYTF
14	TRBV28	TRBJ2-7	CASSPYSSSYEQYF
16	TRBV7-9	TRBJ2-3	CASSSKDGRVRDTQYF
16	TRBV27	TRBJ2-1	CASSVIAGLAGNEQFF
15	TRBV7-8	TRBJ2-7	CASRVDRSRSYEQYF
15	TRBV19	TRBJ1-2	CASSIDLGRDYGYTF
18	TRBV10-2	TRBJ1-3	CASSERDRVFFSGNTIYF
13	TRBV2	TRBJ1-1	CASKGDGFTEAFF
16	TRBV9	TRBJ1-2	CASSVGPGGVGYGYTF
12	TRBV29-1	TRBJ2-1	CSVPTGINEQFF
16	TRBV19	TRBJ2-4	CASSIVASPGQNIQYF
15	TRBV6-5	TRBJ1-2	CASSYQPRSYYGYTF
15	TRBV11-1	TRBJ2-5	CASSLSQRPQETQYF
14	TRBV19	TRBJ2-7	CASTIPGAIYEQYF
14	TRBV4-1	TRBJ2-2	CASSPDGPTGELFF
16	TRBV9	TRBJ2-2	CASSVGWTPSAGELFF